These 11 T cell receptor beta chains share one sample of origin, sequenced in a study of post-analysis software for immune sequencing data. Their specific antigens are unknown. Researchers reported that TCR beta cDNA libraries carried unique molecular identifiers. TCRdb reprocessed the PCR reads via MiXCR and lists one record per CDR3 protein. Of about 200,000 distinct CDR3 sequences in the sample, 29% were seen once. Whole-study results and caveats: Included in a set of several TRBV segments more frequent in patients than controls were TRBV5-6, TRBV5-1 and TRBV20-1.

The sequencing input was blood. Receptors originate from a girl between 2 and 17 years old with multiple sclerosis.

This clonotype was seen at least ten times. This rearrangement joins TRBV9 to TRBJ1-2; no reliable D call. The germline CDR1 and CDR2 sequences are SGDLS and YYNGEE. V lost 0 bases and J 0 bases, leaving 6 bases between the germline ends. This CDR3 has 14 amino acids. The CDR3 loop reads CASSVGRTNYGYTF. DNA for the CDR3: TGTGCCAGCAGCGTAGGCAGAACTAACTATGGCTACACCTTC.

This clonotype showed up many times. V gene TRBV29-1 combines with J gene TRBJ2-7; D possibly corresponds to TRBD2 (5 bases). CDR1 is SQVTM, CDR2 ANQGSEA, per germline. Trimming cost V 2 bases and J 3 bases, with 11 bases left between them. The CDR3 has 13 residues. The CDR3 nucleotides are TGCAGCGTTGAAACGGGAAAGGGCTACGAGCAGTACTTC. This codes for CSVETGKGYEQYF.

As for this clonotype: A read error may account for a junction end that differs from germline. The chain recombines TRBV20-1 with TRBJ1-5; the D is unclear. Germline V gene sequence: CDR1 DFQATT, CDR2 SNEGSKA (reference sequence). This CDR3 is built from 13 residues. The CDR3 region has the DNA TGCAGTGCTAGAGGCCCCCCGGGCCAGCTCCAGCATTTT. Translated, it gives CSARGPPGQLQHF.

The chain has TRBV12-3 or TRBV12-4 and TRBJ2-1; 8 nucleotides line up with TRBD1. Trimming took 4 bases from V and 7 from J; bases not matched to a gene: 6. CDR3 length: 14 residues. Here the CDR3 DNA reads TGTGCCAGCAGTTCCGGACAGGGTGATAATGAGCAGTTCTTC. Its protein is CASSSGQGDNEQFF.

This clonotype has a count of ten or more. The genes are TRBV5-1 and TRBJ1-2, with TRBD1 as a possible D gene (5 bases). V was trimmed by 4 bases and J by 5 bases, leaving 9 bases between them. This CDR3 contains 12 residues. Germline V gene data show CDR1 as SGHRS and CDR2 as YFSETQ. CDR3 sequence (DNA): TGCGCCAGCAGCCCCAGGGATTATGGCTACACCTTC. This translates into CASSPRDYGYTF.

This clonotype came up many times. The chain carries TRBV11-2 and TRBJ2-1; 9 bases are shared with TRBD1. CDR1 SGHAT and CDR2 FQNNGV come from the germline V gene. Germline trimming cut 6 bases from V and 7 bases from J; bases unmatched to any gene: 10. The CDR3 totals 15 residues. CDR3 sequence reads: CASRFRGDRDNEQFF. The CDR3 DNA follows: TGTGCCAGCAGGTTTAGGGGGGACAGGGATAATGAGCAGTTCTTC.

About this clonotype itself: The junction does not match germline at one end; this may be a read error. The gene calls are TRBV12-3 or TRBV12-4 and TRBJ2-3; perhaps TRBD1 as D (6 bases). The CDR3 runs to 12 residues. The CDR3 reads CASSRRTDAQYF. The CDR3 DNA reads TGTGCCAGCAGTCGAAGGACAGATGCGCAGTATTTT.

This clonotype was counted a few times. The chain recombines TRBV12-3 or TRBV12-4 with TRBJ1-6, with D possibly TRBD1 on 6 matching bases. The CDR3 length is 13 residues. The ends were cut back, 7 bases at V and 7 bases at J, with 11 bases in the middle. The CDR3 DNA is TGTGCCAGCACCTCAGGGGAGAATTCACCCCTCCACTTT. Amino acid sequence: CASTSGENSPLHF.

As concerns this clonotype: A much larger clone differs from this one at a single base, so this may be a read error. The V call is TRBV27, the J call TRBJ2-7; 10 bases align to TRBD2. V shed 6 bases and J 6 bases; nucleotides not matched to a gene: 8. This CDR3 contains 14 residues. Germline V gives CDR1 MNHEY, CDR2 SMNVEV (reference sequence). Here the CDR3 DNA reads TGTGCCAGCAGCCTTAGGGCTAGCGGGAGCGAGCAGTACTTC. Translation: CASSLRASGSEQYF.

This chain connects TRBV20-1 to TRBJ2-1, with a tentative D call TRBD2 (5 bases). CDR3 length: 12 residues. The germline CDR1 and CDR2 sequences are DFQATT and SNEGSKA (reference sequence). The CDR3 is CRVDFSYNEQFF. CDR3 bases: TGCAGAGTGGACTTCTCCTACAATGAGCAGTTCTTC.

This clonotype was seen at least ten times. The chain has TRBV20-1 and TRBJ1-2; D gene ambiguous. The V gene lost 6 bases and the J gene lost 0 bases, with 11 bases spanning the gap. Germline assignment: CDR1 DFQATT and CDR2 SNEGSKA (reference sequence). CDR3 length: 13 amino acids. The CDR3 reads CSAGTTTNYGYTF. CDR3 nucleotide sequence: TGCAGTGCGGGCACAACCACTAACTATGGCTACACCTTC.